The next 17 T cell receptor beta chains were all read from a single sample in a study of blood T cell repertoires in COVID-19. Data came from immunoSEQ multiplex PCR; TCRdb stores just in-frame clones and leaves some out. The data contain more than 200,000 clones, 70% to 85% of them singletons. The source material was peripheral blood. The receptors shown here come from a woman of 80 years or more with active or convalescent COVID-19.

This clone was counted a single time. CDR3 nucleotide sequence: TGTGCCAGCAGCGAAGAGTATAGCAATCAGCCCCAGCATTTT. This encodes CASSEEYSNQPQHF. The rearrangement uses TRBV7-2 and TRBJ1-5; D is uncertain. Trimming shortened V by 5 bases and J by 0 bases, and 8 bases separated the two germline ends. The CDR3 is 14 residues long. CDR1 is SGHTA, CDR2 FQGNSA, per germline.

The genes are TRBV24-1 and TRBJ2-3, with 7 bases aligning to TRBD2. Germline V gives CDR1 KGHDR, CDR2 SFDVKD. The CDR3 has 16 residues. V trimming: 2 bases; J trimming: 0 bases; junction bases outside the gene matches: 4. CDR3 coding DNA: TGTGCCACCAGTGATTATGGGGGGGAGAGCACAGATACGCAGTATTTT. This translates into CATSDYGGESTDTQYF.

There are a few counts of this clone. CDR3 sequence: CASSLDRATNEKLFF. The CDR3 DNA is TGTGCCAGCAGTCTGGACAGGGCCACTAATGAAAAACTGTTTTTT. This chain uses TRBV2 with TRBJ1-4; 8 nucleotides agree with TRBD1. The germline V gene encodes CDR1 SNHLY and CDR2 FYNNEI. V dropped 5 bases and J dropped 2; count of bases not matched to a gene: 4. The CDR3 consists of 15 residues.

This sequence joins TRBV25-1 and TRBJ2-1; 7 bases align to TRBD1. Germline CDR1 MGHDK, CDR2 SYGVNS. CDR3 length: 15 residues. Germline trimming cut 3 bases from V and 4 bases from J; bases unmatched to any gene: 6. The DNA for the CDR3 is TGTGCCAGCAGTGATCCGGGACAGCCTTACAATGAGCAGTTCTTC. Translation: CASSDPGQPYNEQFF.

V is TRBV15 and J is TRBJ2-7; tentative D call: TRBD1 (5 bases). Germline V gene lookup returns CDR1 LNHNV and CDR2 YYDKDF (reference sequence). Trimming left V 1 base short and J 7 bases short, with 8 bases between. The CDR3 sequence is 12 residues long. This chain's CDR3 is CATSRGPGEQYF. CDR3 nucleotides: TGTGCCACCAGCAGAGGACCAGGGGAGCAGTACTTC.

The chain recombines TRBV14 with TRBJ2-5, with no clear D. Between the trimmed V and J ends, which lost 4 bases and 5 bases, there was a span of 20 bases. There are 16 residues in the CDR3. Germline lookup yields CDR1 SGHDN and CDR2 FVKESK. The CDR3 reads CASSPAGVLRRETQYF. CDR3 coding DNA: TGTGCCAGCAGCCCCGCCGGAGTCCTCCGCCGGGAGACCCAGTACTTC. The whole variable domain, remainder taken from reference TRBV14 and TRBJ2-5, is EAGVTQFPSHSVIEKGQTVTLRCDPISGHDNLYWYRRVMGKEIKFLLHFVKESKQDESGMPNNRFLAERTGGTYSTLKVQPAELEDSGVYFCASSPAGVLRRETQYFGPGTRLLVL.

V usage is TRBV27 and J usage is TRBJ2-1, with D perhaps TRBD2 (5 bases). Trimming removed 5 bases from V and 0 bases from J, with 14 bases in between. The CDR3 sequence is 16 residues long. Per germline, CDR1 MNHEY and CDR2 SMNVEV (reference sequence). The CDR3 sequence is CASSPRSTSSYNEQFF. The CDR3 coding sequence is TGTGCCAGCAGTCCTCGGAGCACTAGCTCCTACAATGAGCAGTTCTTC.

This sequence joins TRBV12-5 and TRBJ1-2; D possibly corresponds to TRBD1 (6 bases). This CDR3 has 15 residues. V lost 1 base and J 8 bases, leaving 17 bases between the germline ends. Per germline, CDR1 LGHNT and CDR2 FRNRAP. The CDR3 region has the DNA TGTGCTAGTGGTTTGGAACCCACAGGGTTGGGCGGCTACACCTTC. Amino acid sequence: CASGLEPTGLGGYTF.

The V and J genes are TRBV30 and TRBJ2-2; D gene uncertain. The V and J ends lost 4 bases and 6 bases respectively, with 9 bases between them. Germline V gives CDR1 GTSNPN, CDR2 SVGIG (reference sequence). The CDR3 contains 12 residues. The CDR3 region is CAWTIGAGELFF. CDR3 coding DNA: TGTGCCTGGACCATCGGAGCCGGGGAGCTGTTTTTT.

V and J are TRBV7-9 and TRBJ1-2; D is unclear. The CDR3 consists of 14 residues. Deletions cut 3 bases from V and 3 bases from J, with 11 bases between. Germline values: CDR1 SEHNR, CDR2 FQNEAQ (reference sequence). The CDR3 coding sequence is TGTGCCAGCAGCTTTGGTACCGGAGACTATGGCTACACCTTC. It yields the protein CASSFGTGDYGYTF.

The chain has TRBV5-4 and TRBJ2-5, with TRBD2 identical over 7 bases. Trimming at V came to 3 bases and at J to 5 bases, leaving 4 bases not matched to a gene. CDR1 and CDR2 from the germline V gene are SGHNT and YYREEE (reference sequence). The CDR3 spans 13 residues. The DNA of the CDR3 is TGTGCCAGCAGCTGGACTAGTACGGAGACCCAGTACTTC. Its translation: CASSWTSTETQYF.

J is TRBJ2-1 and V is TRBV7-7, with a possible D match to TRBD1 (5 bases). Germline loops: CDR1 SSHAT, CDR2 FNYEAQ (reference sequence). This CDR3 has 15 residues. V lost 3 bases and J 2 bases, leaving 11 bases between the germline ends. CDR3 bases: TGTGCCAGCAGCTTTGGTCAGGGCCCCTACAATGAGCAGTTCTTC. The encoded protein is CASSFGQGPYNEQFF.

V gene TRBV29-1 combines with J gene TRBJ1-4; D might be TRBD1 (5 bases). The V and J ends lost 7 bases and 3 bases respectively, with 12 bases between them. The CDR3 extends over 13 amino acids. Germline V gene sequence: CDR1 SQVTM, CDR2 ANQGSEA. CDR3 in DNA: TGCAGCGCCGCCGGGGGACCTAATGAAAAACTGTTTTTT. Encoded protein: CSAAGGPNEKLFF.

This chain joins TRBV4-2 and TRBJ1-2; 8 bases map to TRBD1. The CDR3 extends over 15 amino acids. Germline assignment: CDR1 LGHNA and CDR2 YNFKEQ. Trimming cost V 0 bases and J 6 bases; bases outside gene matches: 6. The CDR3 DNA follows: TGTGCCAGCAGCCAAGATCTCGCAGGGGGCAATGGCTACACCTTC. Protein: CASSQDLAGGNGYTF.

This sequence joins TRBV6-1 and TRBJ2-5, with TRBD1 matching 7 bases. Germline V lookup: CDR1 MNHNS, CDR2 SASEGT. The CDR3 is 14 amino acids. V was pared by 3 bases and J by 3 bases, with 4 bases of the junction left unmatched. The CDR3 protein is CASSEGTAKETQYF. Written as DNA, the CDR3 is TGTGCCAGCAGTGAGGGGACAGCGAAAGAGACCCAGTACTTC.

This clone was recorded once. This could be a read error, since a much larger clone is one nucleotide away. The chain employs TRBV5-1 and TRBJ2-1; 9 bases map to TRBD2. The CDR3 sequence is 16 residues long. The germline CDR1 and CDR2 sequences are SGHRS and YFSETQ. Trimming cost V 4 bases and J 4 bases; bases outside gene matches: 9. The CDR3 loop reads CASSHYAGGMYNEQFF. DNA of the CDR3: TGCGCCAGCAGCCATTATGCGGGAGGGATGTACAATGAGCAGTTCTTC.

A few counts support this clone. The V gene is TRBV2, the J gene TRBJ1-5; D is possibly TRBD1 (5 bases). The CDR3 spans 15 residues. Per germline, CDR1 SNHLY and CDR2 FYNNEI. V was shortened by 4 bases and J by 1 base, with 11 bases between the two germline ends. The CDR3 region is CASSAQGLSNQPQHF. The CDR3 bases are TGTGCCAGCAGTGCTCAGGGCTTGAGCAATCAGCCCCAGCATTTT.